These 9 T cell receptor beta chains share one sample of origin, sequenced in a study of cytomegalovirus exposure and HLA in healthy donors. Generated by immunoSEQ multiplex PCR, the TCRdb table keeps only in-frame clones and is missing some. The sample shows 100,000 to 150,000 clones, roughly 89% of them seen only once. Sequenced sample: PBMCs. The receptors were sampled from a woman under 30 in good health and CMV-seronegative.

The rearrangement links TRBV7-9 to TRBJ1-4, with 8 positions matching TRBD1. Germline V CDR1 and CDR2: SEHNR, FQNEAQ (reference sequence). Losses at the gene ends were 5 bases for V and 7 bases for J; bases not matched to a gene: 9. This CDR3 spans 15 amino acids. CDR3 amino acids: CASSGVARGREKLFF. The CDR3 bases are TGTGCCAGCAGCGGGGTGGCCAGGGGGCGTGAAAAACTGTTTTTT.

The chain recombines TRBV28 with TRBJ1-1; 9 bases are shared with TRBD1. Unmatched junction bases numbered 7, after V lost 8 bases and J lost 6 bases. The CDR3 has 13 amino acids. CDR1 is MDHEN and CDR2 is SYDVKM in the germline V gene. This CDR3 is CASFDRGKAEAFF. In nucleotides, the CDR3 is TGTGCCAGCTTCGACAGGGGGAAAGCTGAAGCTTTCTTT.

In this sample, this clone turned up once. The genes are TRBV28 and TRBJ2-1, with unresolved D. Trimming left V 5 bases short and J 5 bases short, with 7 bases between. The CDR3 has 12 amino acids. Germline-derived CDR1 and CDR2 are MDHEN and SYDVKM. DNA for the CDR3: TGTGCCAGCAGTGTACAAGACAATGAGCAGTTCTTC. This translates into CASSVQDNEQFF.

The chain recombines TRBV7-8 with TRBJ1-1, with D unclear. Germline V gene sequence: CDR1 SGHVS, CDR2 FQNEAQ. CDR3 size: 13 residues. Trimming stripped 1 base from V and 4 bases from J, with 7 bases between. The CDR3 coding sequence is TGTGCCAGCAGCTTAGTCACGGGCACTGAAGCTTTCTTT. It yields the protein CASSLVTGTEAFF.

The chain combines TRBV2 with TRBJ2-2; 8 nucleotides match TRBD1. This CDR3 spans 15 amino acids. Germline V gene sequence: CDR1 SNHLY, CDR2 FYNNEI. The junction had 7 bases not matched to a gene; V was cut back by 4 bases and J by 6 bases. In DNA, the CDR3 is TGTGCCAGCAGTGGGATTGACAGGGGATCCGGGGAGCTGTTTTTT. Amino acids: CASSGIDRGSGELFF.

The rearrangement links TRBV2 to TRBJ2-2; 8 bases agree with TRBD1. The length of the CDR3 is 15 residues. Trimming at V came to 5 bases and at J to 0 bases, leaving 2 bases not matched to a gene. Germline V CDR1 and CDR2: SNHLY, FYNNEI. For the CDR3, the DNA is TGTGCCAGCAGTTTGGACAGGGCGAACACCGGGGAGCTGTTTTTT. Protein sequence: CASSLDRANTGELFF.

The CDR3 region is CASSGVLAGGEDTQYF. CDR3 sequence (DNA): TGCGCCAGCAGCGGAGTACTAGCGGGAGGGGAAGATACGCAGTATTTT. The chain combines TRBV10-1 with TRBJ2-3; TRBD2 agrees at 13 bases. V gave up 6 bases and J gave up 5 bases; unmatched junction bases: 8. CDR3 length: 16 residues. Germline V gene data show CDR1 as WNHNN and CDR2 as SYGVQD (reference sequence).

The chain employs TRBV5-1 and TRBJ2-1, with 8 bases lining up with TRBD2. This CDR3 comprises 15 residues. CDR1 and CDR2 (germline): SGHRS, YFSETQ. Trimming removed 0 bases from V and 3 bases from J; junction bases left unmatched: 2. CDR3 nucleotide sequence: TGCGCCAGCAGCTTGGCGGGGACTAGCTACAATGAGCAGTTCTTC. Its protein is CASSLAGTSYNEQFF.

In DNA form, the CDR3 reads TGCAGCTTCCGGACAGGGTGGACAGATACGCAGTATTTT. Translated: CSFRTGWTDTQYF. This chain uses TRBV29-1 with TRBJ2-3, with TRBD1 identical over 8 bases. With V trimmed by 8 bases and J by 3 bases, 7 bases remained unmatched. Germline V gene sequence: CDR1 SQVTM, CDR2 ANQGSEA. This CDR3 is built from 13 residues.